Reported below is one TCR beta chain. Antigen unknown. The data derive from a study of shared clonotypes between healthy human individuals. The overall study: Each donor's CD8 memory used one plate, CD8 naive two, each CD4 subset three. Study-wide results and caveats: Naive subsets, compared against memory subsets, generally had larger estimated richness values. Represented genetic and exposure-history diversity was restricted by having few donors.

The CDR3 spans 14 residues. V was cut by 3 bases and J by 4 bases, with 12 bases left in between. Germline V gene data show CDR1 as ENHRY and CDR2 as SYGVKD. This table comes from immunoSEQ multiplex PCR, and its TCRdb copy is limited to in-frame clones, with some not included. Here the sample spans roughly 2.2 million clones, just under 95% being singletons. The chain joins TRBV10-3 to TRBJ1-2; D is undetermined. The TCR sequence derives from a man aged 18 to 30 in good health. Some clones in this sample may be carry-over from other donors' samples. Source material: naive CD4+ T cells from PBMCs. The subset is: CD45RA+ positively selected. CDR3 amino acids: CAISDSGEIYGYTF. The CDR3 DNA sequence: TGTGCCATCAGTGATAGCGGGGAGATCTATGGCTACACCTTC.